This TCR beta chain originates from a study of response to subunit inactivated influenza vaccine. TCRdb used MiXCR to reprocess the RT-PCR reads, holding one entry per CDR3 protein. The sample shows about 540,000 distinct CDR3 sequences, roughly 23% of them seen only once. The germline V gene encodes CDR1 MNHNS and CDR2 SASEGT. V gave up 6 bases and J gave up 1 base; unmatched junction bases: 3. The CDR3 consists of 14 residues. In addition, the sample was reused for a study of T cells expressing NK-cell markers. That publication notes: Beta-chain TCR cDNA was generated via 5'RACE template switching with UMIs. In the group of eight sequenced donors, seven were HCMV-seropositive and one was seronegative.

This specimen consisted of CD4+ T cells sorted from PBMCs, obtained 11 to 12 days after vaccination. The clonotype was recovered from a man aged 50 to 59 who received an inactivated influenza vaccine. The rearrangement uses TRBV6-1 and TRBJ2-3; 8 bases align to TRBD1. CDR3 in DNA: TGTGCCAGCAGAAACAGGGGGGGCACAGATACGCAGTATTTT. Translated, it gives CASRNRGGTDTQYF.